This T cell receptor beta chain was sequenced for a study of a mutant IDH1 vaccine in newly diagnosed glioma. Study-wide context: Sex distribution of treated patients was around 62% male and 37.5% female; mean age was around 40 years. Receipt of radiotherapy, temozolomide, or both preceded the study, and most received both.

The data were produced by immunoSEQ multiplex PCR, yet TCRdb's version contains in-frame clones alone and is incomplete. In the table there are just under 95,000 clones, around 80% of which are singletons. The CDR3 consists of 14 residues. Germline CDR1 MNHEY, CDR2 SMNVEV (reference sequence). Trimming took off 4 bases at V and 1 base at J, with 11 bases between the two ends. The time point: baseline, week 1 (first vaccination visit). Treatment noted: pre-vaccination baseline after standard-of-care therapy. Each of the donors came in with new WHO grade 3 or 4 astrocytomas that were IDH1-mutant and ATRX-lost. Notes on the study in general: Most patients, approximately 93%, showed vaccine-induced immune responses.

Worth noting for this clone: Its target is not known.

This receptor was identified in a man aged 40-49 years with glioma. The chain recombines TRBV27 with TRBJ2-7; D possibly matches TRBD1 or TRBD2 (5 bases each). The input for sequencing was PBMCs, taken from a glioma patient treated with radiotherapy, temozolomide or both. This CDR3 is CASSSPGRSYEQYF. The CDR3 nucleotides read TGTGCCAGCAGTTCCCCGGGACGGTCCTACGAGCAGTACTTC.